Listed below are T cell receptor beta chains from one sample, sequenced in a study of blood T cell repertoires in COVID-19. This table comes from immunoSEQ multiplex PCR, and its TCRdb copy is limited to in-frame clones, with some not included. The repertoire has about 250,000 clones, approximately 85% of them found once; the top ten carry about 8.2%. The sample consisted of PBMCs or T cells enriched from blood (not recorded which). These receptors were collected from a woman aged 50 to 65 with acute COVID-19. The CDR3 runs from the conserved cysteine through the conserved F or W. The order of the fields is D gene, clone size, V gene, J gene, CDR3 protein, CDR3 DNA. D genes are given only for firm matches. Clone size is shown for a subset of rows, as once, few, many or a class of expanded clone.

NA	NA	TRBV19	TRBJ1-5	CASSMEQGHQPQHF	TGTGCCAGTAGTATGGAACAGGGACATCAGCCCCAGCATTTT
NA	NA	TRBV7-2	TRBJ1-2	CASSQRQEPFEGYTF	TGTGCCAGCAGCCAACGACAGGAACCTTTTGAAGGCTACACCTTC
NA	NA	TRBV30	TRBJ1-2	CAWIGAGRFYGYTF	TGTGCCTGGATTGGGGCAGGGAGGTTCTATGGCTACACCTTC
NA	NA	TRBV7-8	TRBJ2-1	CASSPSNEQFF	TGTGCCAGCAGCCCATCCAATGAGCAGTTCTTC
NA	NA	TRBV2	TRBJ1-1	CASSLSNTEAFF	TGTGCCAGCAGTCTATCTAACACTGAAGCTTTCTTT
TRBD1	NA	TRBV2	TRBJ1-6	CASMYTGESPLHF	TGTGCCAGCATGTATACAGGGGAATCACCCCTCCACTTT
NA	NA	TRBV13	TRBJ1-1	CASSLWQGTTEAFF	TGTGCCAGCAGCTTGTGGCAGGGAACCACTGAAGCTTTCTTT
TRBD2	NA	TRBV9	TRBJ2-1	CASSVGGLAGANEQFF	TGTGCCAGCAGCGTAGGGGGACTAGCGGGGGCCAATGAGCAGTTCTTC
NA	NA	TRBV6-2/TRBV6-3	TRBJ1-1	CASSFRGSDFTEAFF	TGTGCCAGCAGTTTCCGGGGGAGCGATTTCACTGAAGCTTTCTTT
NA	NA	TRBV11-3	TRBJ1-1	CASSESMNTEAFF	TGTGCCAGCAGCGAGTCGATGAACACTGAAGCTTTCTTT
NA	NA	TRBV5-1	TRBJ2-1	CASSFNSALEQFF	TGCGCCAGCAGCTTCAATAGCGCGCTCGAGCAGTTCTTC
TRBD1	NA	TRBV30	TRBJ1-1	CAWRQGAEAFF	TGTGCCTGGAGACAGGGGGCTGAAGCTTTCTTT
NA	once	TRBV23-1	TRBJ1-1	CASSQGGEGWNTEAFF	TGCGCCAGCAGTCAAGGGGGGGAGGGTTGGAACACTGAAGCTTTCTTT
TRBD1	NA	TRBV25-1	TRBJ1-2	CASSGGQGLYGYTF	TGTGCCAGCAGTGGGGGACAGGGATTATATGGCTACACCTTC
NA	NA	TRBV3-1/TRBV3-2	TRBJ2-7	CASSRFRGSYEQYF	TGTGCCAGCAGTCGCTTTAGAGGGTCCTACGAGCAGTACTTC
TRBD2	many	TRBV5-5	TRBJ2-1	CASSLELAGGREFF	TGTGCCAGCAGCTTGGAACTAGCGGGGGGCCGGGAGTTCTTC
TRBD1	NA	TRBV19	TRBJ1-2	CASSIDAAGTGPNGYTF	TGTGCCAGTAGTATAGATGCCGCCGGGACAGGCCCGAATGGCTACACCTTC
NA	NA	TRBV5-4	TRBJ1-1	CASSGGPRRPEAFF	TGTGCCAGCAGCGGTGGACCGCGGAGGCCTGAAGCTTTCTTT
NA	NA	TRBV7-8	TRBJ1-2	CASSLGIGGEGYTF	TGTGCCAGCAGCTTAGGGATAGGGGGAGAAGGCTACACCTTC
NA	NA	TRBV19	TRBJ1-5	CASSTDGRGGTSFSNQPQHF	TGTGCCAGTAGTACCGACGGGAGGGGGGGAACTTCCTTTAGCAATCAGCCCCAGCATTTT
NA	NA	TRBV27	TRBJ1-2	CASRLTGTHYGYTF	TGTGCCAGCAGACTCACAGGGACGCACTATGGCTACACCTTC